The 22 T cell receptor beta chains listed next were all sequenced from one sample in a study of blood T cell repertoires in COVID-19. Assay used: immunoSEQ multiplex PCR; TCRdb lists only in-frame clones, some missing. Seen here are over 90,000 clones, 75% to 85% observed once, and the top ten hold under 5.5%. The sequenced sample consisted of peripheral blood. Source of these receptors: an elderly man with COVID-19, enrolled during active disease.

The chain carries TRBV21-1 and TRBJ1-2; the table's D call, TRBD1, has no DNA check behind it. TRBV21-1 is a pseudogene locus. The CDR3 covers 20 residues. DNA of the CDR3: TGTGCCAGCAGCAAAGCGCTTCCGGTGCTCAGGGGACAGCAGGGTAGTGGCTACACCTTC. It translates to CASSKALPVLRGQQGSGYTF.

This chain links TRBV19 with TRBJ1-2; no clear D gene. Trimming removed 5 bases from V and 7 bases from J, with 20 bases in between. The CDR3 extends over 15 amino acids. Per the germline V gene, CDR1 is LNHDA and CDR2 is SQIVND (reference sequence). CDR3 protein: CASSEGSYARPGYTF. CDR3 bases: TGTGCCAGTAGTGAGGGCAGCTACGCTCGGCCTGGCTACACCTTC.

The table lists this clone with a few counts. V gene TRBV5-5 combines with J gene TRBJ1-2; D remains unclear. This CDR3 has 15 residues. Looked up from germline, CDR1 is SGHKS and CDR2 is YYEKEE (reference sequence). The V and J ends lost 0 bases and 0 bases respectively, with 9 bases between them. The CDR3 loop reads CASSLERHANYGYTF. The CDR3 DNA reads TGTGCCAGCAGCTTGGAGAGACACGCTAACTATGGCTACACCTTC. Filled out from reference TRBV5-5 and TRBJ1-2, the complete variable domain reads DAGVTQSPTHLIKTRGQQVTLRCSPISGHKSVSWYQQVLGQGPQFIFQYYEKEERGRGNFPDRFSARQFPNYSSELNVNALLLGDSALYLCASSLERHANYGYTFGSGTRLTVV.

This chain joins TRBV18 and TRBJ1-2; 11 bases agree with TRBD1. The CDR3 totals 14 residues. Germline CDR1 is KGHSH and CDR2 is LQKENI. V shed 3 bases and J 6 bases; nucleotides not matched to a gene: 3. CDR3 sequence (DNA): TGTGCCAGCTCACCGGGACAGGGGGTGGATGGCTACACCTTC. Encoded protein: CASSPGQGVDGYTF.

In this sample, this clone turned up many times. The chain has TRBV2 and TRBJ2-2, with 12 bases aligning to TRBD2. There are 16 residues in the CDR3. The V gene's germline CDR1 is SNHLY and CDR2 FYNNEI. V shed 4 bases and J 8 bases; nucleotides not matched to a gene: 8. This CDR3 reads CASSVLRLAGAGELFF. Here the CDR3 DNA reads TGTGCCAGCAGTGTGTTGCGACTAGCGGGAGCGGGGGAGCTGTTTTTT.

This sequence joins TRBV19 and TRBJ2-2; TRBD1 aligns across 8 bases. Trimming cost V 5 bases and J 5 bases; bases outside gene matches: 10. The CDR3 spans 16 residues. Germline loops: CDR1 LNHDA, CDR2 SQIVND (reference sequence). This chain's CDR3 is CASSAAQGARTGELFF. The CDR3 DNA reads TGTGCCAGTAGTGCAGCCCAGGGGGCCCGGACCGGGGAGCTGTTTTTT.

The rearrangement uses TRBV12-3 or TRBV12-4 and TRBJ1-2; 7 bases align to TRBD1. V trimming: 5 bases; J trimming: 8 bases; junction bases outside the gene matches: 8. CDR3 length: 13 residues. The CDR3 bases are TGTGCCAGCAGTCGTGACAGGGTTGAGGGCTACACCTTC. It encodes CASSRDRVEGYTF.

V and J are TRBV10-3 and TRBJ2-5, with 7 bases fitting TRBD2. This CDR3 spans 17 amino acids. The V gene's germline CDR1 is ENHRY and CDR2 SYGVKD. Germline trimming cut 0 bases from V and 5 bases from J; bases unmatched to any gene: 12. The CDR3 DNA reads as TGTGCCATCAGTGAGTCGGGCGGGAGAGCCGAGAGGGAGACCCAGTACTTC. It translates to CAISESGGRAERETQYF.

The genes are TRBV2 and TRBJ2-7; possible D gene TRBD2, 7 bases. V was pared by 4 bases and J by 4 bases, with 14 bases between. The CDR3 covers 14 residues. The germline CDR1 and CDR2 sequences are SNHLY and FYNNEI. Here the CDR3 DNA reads TGTGCCAGCAGTGTTGGCGGGGGCACGTACGAGCAGTACTTC. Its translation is CASSVGGGTYEQYF. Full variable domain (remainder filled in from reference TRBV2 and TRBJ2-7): EPEVTQTPSHQVTQMGQEVILRCVPISNHLYFYWYRQILGQKVEFLVSFYNNEISEKSEIFDDQFSVERPDGSNFTLKIRSTKLEDSAMYFCASSVGGGTYEQYFGPGTRLTVT.

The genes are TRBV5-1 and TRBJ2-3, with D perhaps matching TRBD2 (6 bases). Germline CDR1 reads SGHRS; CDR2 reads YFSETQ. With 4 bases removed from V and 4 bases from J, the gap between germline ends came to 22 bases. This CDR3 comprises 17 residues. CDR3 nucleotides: TGCGCCAGCAGCACCGACCCCACCGGGACTGGTGCAGATACGCAGTATTTT. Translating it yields CASSTDPTGTGADTQYF.

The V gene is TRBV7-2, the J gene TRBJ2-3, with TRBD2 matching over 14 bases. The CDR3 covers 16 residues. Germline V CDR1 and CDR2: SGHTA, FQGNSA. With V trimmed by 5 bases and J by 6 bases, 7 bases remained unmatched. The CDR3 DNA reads TGTGCCAGCAGCCCCCAGGGACTAGCGGGAGCGGATACGCAGTATTTT. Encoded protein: CASSPQGLAGADTQYF.

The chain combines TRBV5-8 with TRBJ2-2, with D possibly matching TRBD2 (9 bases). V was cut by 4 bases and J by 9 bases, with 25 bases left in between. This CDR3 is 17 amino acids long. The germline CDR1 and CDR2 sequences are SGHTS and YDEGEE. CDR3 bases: TGTGCCAGCAGCCTAGACAGGGGCTGGCGGGAGGGCCGGGAGCTGTTTTTT. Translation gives CASSLDRGWREGRELFF.

The CDR3 is CASSLTGLYEQYF. The CDR3 nucleotides read TGTGCCAGCAGTTTAACAGGTTTATACGAGCAGTACTTC. V is TRBV12-3 or TRBV12-4 and J is TRBJ2-7, with D perhaps matching TRBD1 (5 bases). The CDR3 length is 13 residues. V was pared by 2 bases and J by 4 bases, with 9 bases between.

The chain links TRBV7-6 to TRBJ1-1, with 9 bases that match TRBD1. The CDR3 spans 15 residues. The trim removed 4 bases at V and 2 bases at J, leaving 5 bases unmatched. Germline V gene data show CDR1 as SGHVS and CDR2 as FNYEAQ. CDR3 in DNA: TGTGCCAGCAGCTGGACGGACAGGGGAAACACTGAAGCTTTCTTT. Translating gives CASSWTDRGNTEAFF.

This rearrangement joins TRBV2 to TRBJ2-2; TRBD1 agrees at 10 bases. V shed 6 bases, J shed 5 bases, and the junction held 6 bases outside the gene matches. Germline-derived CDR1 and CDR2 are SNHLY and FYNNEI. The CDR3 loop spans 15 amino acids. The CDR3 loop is CASRADRGRTGELFF. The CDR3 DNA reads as TGTGCCAGCAGAGCCGACAGGGGGCGGACCGGGGAGCTGTTTTTT.

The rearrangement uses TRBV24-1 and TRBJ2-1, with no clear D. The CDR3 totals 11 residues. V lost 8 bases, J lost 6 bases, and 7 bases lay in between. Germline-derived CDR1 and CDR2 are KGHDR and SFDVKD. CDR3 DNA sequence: TGTGCCACCAACCGCGGCAATGAGCAGTTCTTC. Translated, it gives CATNRGNEQFF.

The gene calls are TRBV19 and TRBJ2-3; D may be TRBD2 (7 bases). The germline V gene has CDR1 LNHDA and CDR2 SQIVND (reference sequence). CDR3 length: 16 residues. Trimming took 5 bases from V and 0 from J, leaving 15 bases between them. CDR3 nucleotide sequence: TGTGCCAGTAGTCTTCGCGGGGGCCGTAGCACAGATACGCAGTATTTT. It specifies CASSLRGGRSTDTQYF.

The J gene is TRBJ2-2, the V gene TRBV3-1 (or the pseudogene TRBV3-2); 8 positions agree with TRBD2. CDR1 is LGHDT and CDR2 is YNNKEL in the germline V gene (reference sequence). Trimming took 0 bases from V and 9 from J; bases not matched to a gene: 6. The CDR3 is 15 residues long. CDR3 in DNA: TGTGCCAGCAGCCAAGATGTCAGCGGGGGCCGGGAGCTGTTTTTT. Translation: CASSQDVSGGRELFF.

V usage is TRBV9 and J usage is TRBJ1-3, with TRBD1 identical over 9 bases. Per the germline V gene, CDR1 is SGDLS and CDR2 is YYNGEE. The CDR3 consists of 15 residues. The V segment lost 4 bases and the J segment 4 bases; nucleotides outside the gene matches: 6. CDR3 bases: TGTGCCAGCAGCCCCACAGGGGGCGTAGGAAACACCATATATTTT. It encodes CASSPTGGVGNTIYF.

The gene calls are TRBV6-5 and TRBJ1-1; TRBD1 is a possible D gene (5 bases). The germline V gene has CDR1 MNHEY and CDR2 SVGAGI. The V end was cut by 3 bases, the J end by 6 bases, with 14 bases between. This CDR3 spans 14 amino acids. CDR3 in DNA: TGTGCCAGCAGTTATTCGGGGGACGGTGCTGAAGCTTTCTTT. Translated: CASSYSGDGAEAFF.

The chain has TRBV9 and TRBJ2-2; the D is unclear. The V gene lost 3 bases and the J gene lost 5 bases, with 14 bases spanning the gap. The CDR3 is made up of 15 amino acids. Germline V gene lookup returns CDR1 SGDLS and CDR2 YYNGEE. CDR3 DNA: TGTGCCAGCAGCGCGCTCCTATGGTCGACCGGGGAGCTGTTTTTT. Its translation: CASSALLWSTGELFF.

CDR3 nucleotides: TGTGCCATCAGTGAAGGACTAGCCAGGATGGCCGGGGAGCTGTTTTTT. This translates into CAISEGLARMAGELFF. The J gene is TRBJ2-2, the V gene TRBV10-3; 8 bases agree with TRBD2. The V gene end was trimmed by 3 bases and the J gene end by 6 bases; junction bases not matched to a gene: 9. In germline, CDR1 is ENHRY, CDR2 SYGVKD. The CDR3 consists of 16 residues.